These 20 T cell receptor beta chains share one sample of origin, sequenced in a study of OX40 agonist ivuxolimab in advanced cancers. Sequencing was performed with immunoSEQ multiplex PCR; in TCRdb, only in-frame clones are kept and a portion is missing. Of over 70,000 clones listed, 86% were seen once; the top ten hold approximately 7%. Sample: CD4+ or CD8+ T cells sorted from blood, taken in a trial of the OX40 agonist ivuxolimab. The origin of the receptors is an adult with an advanced solid tumor such as melanoma, head and neck, liver or kidney cancer.

J is TRBJ1-3 and V is TRBV6-5, with TRBD1 identical over 7 bases. V gave up 5 bases and J gave up 4 bases; unmatched junction bases: 5. Germline CDR1 MNHEY, CDR2 SVGAGI. The CDR3 is 14 residues long. CDR3 loop: CASSPRGQGNTIYF. The CDR3 region has the DNA TGTGCCAGCAGTCCCAGGGGACAGGGAAACACCATATATTTT.

This chain uses TRBV11-1 with TRBJ2-7, with unresolved D. With 2 bases removed from V and 6 bases from J, the gap between germline ends came to 8 bases. This CDR3 comprises 12 residues. Germline CDR1 reads SGHAT; CDR2 reads FQDESV (reference sequence). CDR3 DNA sequence: TGTGCCAGCAGCTTACTCTCCGTCGAGCAGTACTTC. Its translation: CASSLLSVEQYF.

This clone showed up just once. The chain uses TRBV19 and TRBJ1-4, with D perhaps TRBD1 (6 bases). The germline V gene has CDR1 LNHDA and CDR2 SQIVND (reference sequence). The V end was cut by 8 bases, the J end by 4 bases, with 17 bases between. This CDR3 is 15 amino acids long. CDR3 coding DNA: TGTGCCAGTGCCGGTACGAGGGGGAATAATGAAAAACTGTTTTTT. Translated: CASAGTRGNNEKLFF.

This rearrangement joins TRBV10-1 to TRBJ1-1, with D hard to call. Germline V CDR1 and CDR2: WNHNN, SYGVQD (reference sequence). Trimming shortened V by 8 bases and J by 13 bases, and 23 bases separated the two germline ends. There are 13 residues in the CDR3. The CDR3 region is CASSKEGPSLVFF. DNA for the CDR3: TGCGCCAGCTCTAAAGAAGGACCATCTCTGGTTTTCTTT.

This clone was seen once. The chain couples TRBV9 to TRBJ2-1; D is tentatively TRBD1 or TRBD2 (6 bases each). The length of the CDR3 is 14 residues. V lost 0 bases and J lost 15, with 19 bases in between. Per the germline V gene, CDR1 is SGDLS and CDR2 is YYNGEE. The CDR3 DNA sequence: TGTGCCAGCAGCGTAGGGGTGGGGGGCCCACCGCGGTTCTTC. Residues: CASSVGVGGPPRFF.

The J gene is TRBJ1-1, the V gene TRBV6-5; no clear D. CDR1 and CDR2 from the germline V gene are MNHEY and SVGAGI. The V and J ends lost 4 bases and 4 bases respectively, with 4 bases between them. There are 11 residues in the CDR3. CDR3 protein: CASSWVTEAFF. CDR3 in DNA: TGTGCCAGCAGTTGGGTCACTGAAGCTTTCTTT.

This sequence joins TRBV6-6 and TRBJ1-4, with TRBD1 as a possible D gene (6 bases). CDR1 MNHNY and CDR2 SVGAGI come from the germline V gene (reference sequence). V was shortened by 10 bases and J by 8 bases, with 17 bases between the two germline ends. This CDR3 spans 13 amino acids. The CDR3, as DNA: TGTGCCACCCAGGGGAGGGAGGACGAAAAACTGTTTTTT. Residues: CATQGREDEKLFF.

A single count supports this clone. The chain is built from TRBV7-2 and TRBJ2-1; 8 nucleotides align to TRBD2. CDR3 length equals 14 residues. V gave up 3 bases and J gave up 4 bases; unmatched junction bases: 2. CDR1 and CDR2 (germline): SGHTA, FQGNSA. CDR3 DNA sequence: TGTGCCAGCAGCTTTGGGACTAGATACAATGAGCAGTTCTTC. Translated: CASSFGTRYNEQFF.

This clone has just a few counts. This chain joins TRBV29-1 and TRBJ1-1, with D unresolved. Germline loops: CDR1 SQVTM, CDR2 ANQGSEA. V lost 6 bases to trimming and J lost 3 bases, with 17 bases between them. The CDR3 extends over 14 amino acids. The DNA of the CDR3 is TGCAGCGTCATGAAGGCGGGATCGGACACTGAAGCTTTCTTT. Translation gives CSVMKAGSDTEAFF.

CDR3 in amino acids: CAISGTSGHNEQFF. As DNA, the CDR3 is TGTGCCATCAGTGGGACTAGCGGTCACAATGAGCAGTTCTTC. The chain is built from TRBV10-3 and TRBJ2-1; 10 nucleotides match TRBD2. V dropped 4 bases and J dropped 5; count of bases not matched to a gene: 2. The germline CDR1 and CDR2 sequences are ENHRY and SYGVKD. The CDR3 runs to 14 residues.

V gene TRBV13 combines with J gene TRBJ2-7; no firm D call. The CDR3 extends over 14 amino acids. V gave up 0 bases and J gave up 3 bases, with 9 bases separating them. In germline, CDR1 is PRHDT, CDR2 FYEKMQ (reference sequence). This CDR3 is CASSLGQMGYEQYF. The CDR3 DNA reads as TGTGCCAGCAGCTTAGGCCAGATGGGCTACGAGCAGTACTTC.

The rearrangement links TRBV27 to TRBJ2-3; 9 bases map to TRBD1. Unmatched junction bases numbered 3, after V lost 4 bases and J lost 4 bases. The CDR3 is made up of 14 amino acids. Germline V gives CDR1 MNHEY, CDR2 SMNVEV (reference sequence). The CDR3 coding sequence is TGTGCCAGCAGTTGGACAGGGGTTTCAGATACGCAGTATTTT. Its protein product is CASSWTGVSDTQYF.

The DNA for the CDR3 is TGTGCCAGCAACCTCCTTGACCTCTTCCAAGAGACCCAGTACTTC. Protein: CASNLLDLFQETQYF. The rearrangement uses TRBV5-5 and TRBJ2-5; D gene unclear. This CDR3 is built from 15 residues. Germline values: CDR1 SGHKS, CDR2 YYEKEE (reference sequence). V shed 6 bases and J shed 1 base, with 16 bases lying between them.

The chain is built from TRBV18 and TRBJ1-1; 7 positions agree with TRBD1. Losses at the gene ends were 2 bases for V and 7 bases for J; bases not matched to a gene: 4. Germline V gene lookup returns CDR1 KGHSH and CDR2 LQKENI. The CDR3 sequence is 13 residues long. CDR3 sequence (DNA): TGTGCCAGCTCACCAGACCCAGGGGGTGAAGCTTTCTTT. Its protein is CASSPDPGGEAFF.

J is TRBJ1-2 and V is TRBV19, with 7 bases aligning to TRBD1. This CDR3 comprises 16 residues. Germline V gene lookup returns CDR1 LNHDA and CDR2 SQIVND (reference sequence). The V gene end was trimmed by 6 bases and the J gene end by 0 bases; junction bases not matched to a gene: 10. This chain's CDR3 is CASRRQTGPTNYGYTF. The DNA of the CDR3 is TGTGCCAGTAGGCGACAGACAGGGCCGACTAACTATGGCTACACCTTC.

The rearrangement uses TRBV7-9 and TRBJ2-7; D gene uncertain. The CDR3 runs 11 residues. V was clipped by 4 bases and J by 4 bases, with 5 bases between them. CDR1 is SEHNR and CDR2 is FQNEAQ in the germline V gene (reference sequence). CDR3 nucleotide sequence: TGTGCCAGCAGCTACCAGTACGAGCAGTACTTC. Translation gives CASSYQYEQYF.

J is TRBJ2-5 and V is TRBV5-6, with TRBD2 matching over 14 bases. The CDR3 has 16 residues. Germline V gene sequence: CDR1 SGHDT, CDR2 YYEEEE. V shed 1 base, J shed 5 bases, and the junction held 4 bases outside the gene matches. Written as DNA, the CDR3 is TGTGCCAGCAGCTTGTTAGGGACTAGCGGGGGTGAGACCCAGTACTTC. It is translated as CASSLLGTSGGETQYF.

This clone came up once. The V gene is TRBV30, the J gene TRBJ1-2; weak D call: TRBD1 (5 bases). Germline V gene sequence: CDR1 GTSNPN, CDR2 SVGIG (reference sequence). The V gene lost 0 bases and the J gene lost 5 bases, with 22 bases spanning the gap. This CDR3 region has 17 residues. CDR3 bases: TGTGCCTGGAGTGTAACAGGAGAATCACTCCAAAAATATGGCTACACCTTC. The encoded protein is CAWSVTGESLQKYGYTF. The full variable domain, completed using reference TRBV30 and TRBJ1-2, is SQTIHQWPATLVQPVGSPLSLECTVEGTSNPNLYWYRQAAGRGLQLLFYSVGIGQISSEVPQNLSASRPQDRQFILSSKKLLLSDSGFYLCAWSVTGESLQKYGYTFGSGTRLTVV.

This clone has only one observation. V is TRBV6-6 and J is TRBJ1-3; weak D call: TRBD1 (6 bases). There are 13 residues in the CDR3. Germline CDR1 MNHNY, CDR2 SVGAGI (reference sequence). The CDR3 loop reads CAGREGAGNTIYF. The CDR3 DNA reads as TGTGCTGGCAGGGAGGGGGCTGGAAACACCATATATTTT.

The genes are TRBV7-9 and TRBJ1-6; D gene ambiguous. Germline V gene data show CDR1 as SEHNR and CDR2 as FQNEAQ (reference sequence). This CDR3 has 13 residues. Trimming took off 7 bases at V and 6 bases at J, with 10 bases between the two ends. CDR3 nucleotide sequence: TGTGCCAGCAATCCAGACGGTAATTCACCCCTCCACTTT. It translates to CASNPDGNSPLHF.